The source of this T cell receptor beta chain is a study of T cell changes during pregnancy in multiple sclerosis. The CDR3 has 15 residues. The germline CDR1 and CDR2 sequences are MDHEN and SYDVKM. V shed 3 bases, J shed 4 bases, and the junction held 5 bases outside the gene matches. The data were produced by immunoSEQ multiplex PCR, yet TCRdb's version contains in-frame clones alone and is incomplete. The repertoire holds some 37,000 clones, with about 90% as singletons. Sequencing used CD4+ T cells from peripheral blood mononuclear cells, obtained before pregnancy. The origin of this receptor is a female donor with multiple sclerosis, enrolled in a pregnancy study. This chain connects TRBV28 to TRBJ2-3; 9 bases fit TRBD1. The CDR3 coding sequence is TGTGCCAGCAGTTTCCGGGACAGGGAGGCAGATACGCAGTATTTT. Its protein is CASSFRDREADTQYF.